This passage covers 28 T cell receptor beta chains from one sample sequenced in a study of shared clonotypes between healthy human individuals. The assay was immunoSEQ multiplex PCR, and TCRdb's table has in-frame clones only and misses some. The repertoire holds about 2.4 million clones, 85% to 95% seen once, with around 0.14% in the top ten. The sequenced sample consisted of naive CD4+ T cells sorted from blood. The subset was: CD45RA+ positively selected. The receptors shown here come from a man between 18 and 35 years old in good health.

The chain links TRBV28 to TRBJ1-1, with D perhaps matching TRBD1 (5 bases). CDR3 length: 15 amino acids. Germline CDR1 is MDHEN and CDR2 is SYDVKM. V dropped 7 bases and J dropped 8 bases, with 23 bases sitting between them. CDR3 DNA: TGTGCCAGCATCACTCTATTGGGGACTCCGGAAGAAGCTTTCTTT. Translating it yields CASITLLGTPEEAFF.

The chain uses TRBV7-8 and TRBJ2-5; D is perhaps TRBD2 (6 bases). The CDR3 sequence is 15 residues long. Germline V gene lookup returns CDR1 SGHVS and CDR2 FQNEAQ. V was pared by 4 bases and J by 1 base, with 13 bases between. CDR3 sequence reads: CASSYSGRPQETQYF. CDR3 sequence (DNA): TGTGCCAGCAGCTATAGCGGTCGCCCCCAAGAGACCCAGTACTTC.

The chain joins TRBV5-4 to TRBJ2-1; the match to TRBD2 covers 11 bases. Trimming at V came to 4 bases and at J to 5 bases, leaving 5 bases not matched to a gene. The V gene's germline CDR1 is SGHNT and CDR2 YYREEE (reference sequence). This CDR3 has 15 residues. Written as DNA, the CDR3 is TGTGCCAGCAGCCCGACTAGCGGGGCTCACAATGAGCAGTTCTTC. Its protein product is CASSPTSGAHNEQFF.

The rearrangement links TRBV5-1 to TRBJ2-3; 7 positions agree with TRBD2. The germline CDR1 and CDR2 sequences are SGHRS and YFSETQ. V lost 0 bases and J lost 6; bases outside the gene matches: 10. The CDR3 runs 16 residues. The CDR3 DNA sequence: TGCGCCAGCAGCTTGGCGAGAAGCGGGGCAGGGGATACGCAGTATTTT. Translated, it gives CASSLARSGAGDTQYF.

The table lists this clone with a few counts. V is TRBV10-3 and J is TRBJ1-6, with D unresolved. The CDR3 is made up of 13 amino acids. V lost 8 bases and J 7 bases, leaving 12 bases between the germline ends. CDR1 is ENHRY, CDR2 SYGVKD, per germline. The CDR3: CAIYDGLNSPLHF. The CDR3 nucleotides read TGTGCCATCTACGACGGCCTGAATTCACCCCTCCACTTT.

Here the CDR3 reads CASRATTLGLEKETQYF. CDR3 bases: TGTGCCAGCAGGGCCACCACCCTCGGACTAGAGAAAGAGACCCAGTACTTC. The rearrangement links TRBV6-8 to TRBJ2-5; the match to TRBD2 covers 7 bases. J lost 3 bases, V lost 6 bases, and 16 bases had no gene match. The CDR3 totals 17 residues. Germline V gene sequence: CDR1 MNHGY, CDR2 SAAAGT.

V usage is TRBV5-4 and J usage is TRBJ1-1, with no clear D. Germline CDR1 reads SGHNT; CDR2 reads YYREEE (reference sequence). The CDR3 length is 15 residues. V was trimmed by 1 base and J by 0 bases, leaving 10 bases between them. This chain's CDR3 is CASSLLGGMNTEAFF. The CDR3, as DNA: TGTGCCAGCAGCTTGCTTGGAGGCATGAACACTGAAGCTTTCTTT.

This clone has only one observation. The identical CDR3 is also encoded by other nucleotide sequences in the sample. The chain carries TRBV29-1 and TRBJ2-5; the D call may be TRBD1 or TRBD2 (5 bases each). V lost 7 bases and J lost 1, with 13 bases in between. The CDR3 runs 13 residues. Germline loops: CDR1 SQVTM, CDR2 ANQGSEA. CDR3: CSAQRGAQETQYF. CDR3 nucleotides: TGCAGCGCACAGAGGGGCGCCCAAGAGACCCAGTACTTC.

This clone has only one observation. V gene TRBV4-3 combines with J gene TRBJ2-2; the D call may be TRBD1 or TRBD2 (5 bases each). The length of the CDR3 is 14 residues. Trimming shortened V by 8 bases and J by 6 bases, and 16 bases separated the two germline ends. The germline CDR1 and CDR2 sequences are LGHNA and YSLEER. This CDR3 is CASASEGYAGELFF. The CDR3 DNA sequence: TGCGCCAGCGCCTCCGAGGGGTACGCCGGGGAGCTGTTTTTT.

The chain uses TRBV5-1 and TRBJ2-3; 7 bases align to TRBD2. CDR3 size: 17 residues. J was trimmed by 2 bases and V by 1 base; bases with no gene match: 10. From germline, CDR1 is SGHRS and CDR2 YFSETQ. CDR3 bases: TGCGCCAGCAGCTTGAAAGCCCTAGCGGCCCTCACAGATACGCAGTATTTT. This codes for CASSLKALAALTDTQYF.

V usage is TRBV4-1 and J usage is TRBJ1-3; D remains unclear. Deletions cut 2 bases from V and 0 bases from J, with 11 bases between. The length of the CDR3 is 16 residues. CDR1 and CDR2 (germline): MGHRA, YSYEKL. The CDR3 spells CASSQQSVNSGNTIYF. The CDR3 region has the DNA TGCGCCAGCAGCCAACAGTCCGTTAACTCTGGAAACACCATATATTTT.

The CDR3: CASSRFSGASSYNEQFF. In DNA form, the CDR3 reads TGTGCCAGTAGTAGATTTAGCGGAGCGAGCTCCTACAATGAGCAGTTCTTC. The genes are TRBV19 and TRBJ2-1, with a weak D call TRBD2 (6 bases). CDR1 and CDR2 from the germline V gene are LNHDA and SQIVND (reference sequence). V shed 4 bases and J shed 0 bases, with 16 bases lying between them. This CDR3 contains 17 residues.

The chain is built from TRBV7-2 and TRBJ1-3; TRBD1 agrees at 8 bases. The V segment lost 7 bases and the J segment 5 bases; nucleotides outside the gene matches: 7. The CDR3 sequence is 14 residues long. Per germline, CDR1 SGHTA and CDR2 FQGNSA. Here the CDR3 DNA reads TGTGCCAGCATACCCAGGACAGGGAGAAACACCATATATTTT. It is translated as CASIPRTGRNTIYF.

V gene TRBV7-2 combines with J gene TRBJ2-1; D gene unclear. V was trimmed by 1 base and J by 2 bases, leaving 9 bases between them. CDR1 is SGHTA and CDR2 is FQGNSA in the germline V gene. The length of the CDR3 is 15 residues. The chain's CDR3 is CASSLDHLPYNEQFF. The CDR3, as DNA: TGTGCCAGCAGCTTAGACCATTTGCCCTACAATGAGCAGTTCTTC. Using reference TRBV7-2 and TRBJ2-1 for the parts outside the CDR3, the full variable domain is GAGVSQSPSNKVTEKGKDVELRCDPISGHTALYWYRQSLGQGLEFLIYFQGNSAPDKSGLPSDRFSAERTGGSVSTLTIQRTQQEDSAVYLCASSLDHLPYNEQFFGPGTRLTVL.

This sequence joins TRBV6-1 and TRBJ2-7, with 9 bases matching TRBD1. CDR3 size: 16 residues. CDR1 MNHNS and CDR2 SASEGT come from the germline V gene. The V gene end was trimmed by 4 bases and the J gene end by 7 bases; junction bases not matched to a gene: 14. The CDR3 sequence is CASSAASGTGYGEQYF. The CDR3 bases are TGTGCCAGCAGTGCTGCCTCCGGGACAGGGTACGGTGAGCAGTACTTC.

This clone was picked up one time. The V and J genes are TRBV10-1 and TRBJ2-1; weak D call: TRBD2 (6 bases). V was clipped by 1 base and J by 9 bases, with 16 bases between them. Per germline, CDR1 WNHNN and CDR2 SYGVQD (reference sequence). This CDR3 has 15 residues. CDR3 nucleotides: TGCGCCAGCAGTGAGTGGGCAGGAGGGATGAGTGAGCAGTTCTTC. This codes for CASSEWAGGMSEQFF.

The rearrangement links TRBV5-4 to TRBJ1-1; D may be TRBD1 (6 bases). The V gene lost 0 bases and the J gene lost 1 base, with 10 bases spanning the gap. The CDR3 length is 15 residues. The germline V gene has CDR1 SGHNT and CDR2 YYREEE (reference sequence). CDR3 amino acids: CASSLAPDRNTEAFF. CDR3 DNA: TGTGCCAGCAGCTTGGCCCCGGACAGGAACACTGAAGCTTTCTTT.

The J gene is TRBJ1-1, the V gene TRBV7-9, with 9 bases identical to TRBD1. Trimming at V came to 5 bases and at J to 4 bases, leaving 5 bases not matched to a gene. Looked up from germline, CDR1 is SEHNR and CDR2 is FQNEAQ (reference sequence). The CDR3 runs to 14 residues. The CDR3 sequence: CASSPPGQGTEAFF. CDR3 sequence (DNA): TGTGCCAGCAGCCCCCCGGGACAGGGCACTGAAGCTTTCTTT. Using reference TRBV7-9 and TRBJ1-1 for the parts outside the CDR3, the full variable domain is DTGVSQNPRHKITKRGQNVTFRCDPISEHNRLYWYRQTLGQGPEFLTYFQNEAQLEKSRLLSDRFSAERPKGSFSTLEIQRTEQGDSAMYLCASSPPGQGTEAFFGQGTRLTVV.

The CDR3 is CASGLADRVIHGELFF. For the CDR3, the DNA is TGTGCTAGTGGTTTGGCGGACAGGGTCATACACGGGGAGCTGTTTTTT. The chain couples TRBV12-5 to TRBJ2-2; 8 nucleotides line up with TRBD1. J was trimmed by 7 bases and V by 1 base; bases with no gene match: 8. Germline V lookup: CDR1 LGHNT, CDR2 FRNRAP. This CDR3 has 16 residues.

CDR3: CSVDNLGGTEAFF. The CDR3 nucleotides are TGCAGCGTTGATAACCTTGGGGGGACTGAAGCTTTCTTT. The gene calls are TRBV29-1 and TRBJ1-1; D may be TRBD1 (5 bases). Deletions cut 3 bases from V and 5 bases from J, with 13 bases between. This CDR3 region has 13 residues. Germline assignment: CDR1 SQVTM and CDR2 ANQGSEA.

The chain couples TRBV7-8 to TRBJ1-4; D might be TRBD1 (6 bases). The CDR3 extends over 17 amino acids. Germline-derived CDR1 and CDR2 are SGHVS and FQNEAQ. Trimming shortened V by 8 bases and J by 2 bases, and 21 bases separated the two germline ends. The CDR3 nucleotides are TGTGCCAGCGGCAGCGGGTACGGGGGGCGGACTAATGAAAAACTGTTTTTT. Its translation is CASGSGYGGRTNEKLFF.

V usage is TRBV9 and J usage is TRBJ2-5; TRBD2 agrees at 9 bases. From germline, CDR1 is SGDLS and CDR2 YYNGEE. Germline trimming cut 5 bases from V and 5 bases from J; bases unmatched to any gene: 10. This CDR3 has 15 amino acids. For the CDR3, the DNA is TGTGCCAGCAGGAAGGGAGCGGGGGGCTTTGAGACCCAGTACTTC. Protein: CASRKGAGGFETQYF.

V gene TRBV7-9 combines with J gene TRBJ2-7; D perhaps matches TRBD2 (7 bases). The CDR3 runs 16 residues. Germline V gives CDR1 SEHNR, CDR2 FQNEAQ (reference sequence). The ends were cut back, 5 bases at V and 2 bases at J, with 19 bases in the middle. This CDR3 reads CASSLVLGGRAYEQYF. The CDR3 bases are TGTGCCAGCAGCCTAGTTCTGGGGGGGCGAGCCTACGAGCAGTACTTC.

This sequence joins TRBV6-6 and TRBJ2-1; D gene ambiguous. Germline-derived CDR1 and CDR2 are MNHNY and SVGAGI (reference sequence). This CDR3 is 12 amino acids long. V lost 6 bases and J 9 bases, leaving 12 bases between the germline ends. This CDR3 is CASSQTAAEQFF. CDR3 nucleotide sequence: TGTGCCAGCAGCCAGACGGCGGCTGAGCAGTTCTTC.

The chain joins TRBV5-8 to TRBJ2-2; D perhaps matches TRBD2 (5 bases). This CDR3 region has 15 residues. The germline V gene has CDR1 SGHTS and CDR2 YDEGEE. V was shortened by 7 bases and J by 4 bases, with 17 bases between the two germline ends. CDR3 nucleotides: TGTGCCAGCGGTTCGGGGAATGGAGCCACCGGGGAGCTGTTTTTT. This gives the protein CASGSGNGATGELFF.

V gene TRBV9 combines with J gene TRBJ2-1, with D uncertain. This CDR3 region has 16 residues. V lost 1 base and J 9 bases, leaving 20 bases between the germline ends. Germline-derived CDR1 and CDR2 are SGDLS and YYNGEE. Written as DNA, the CDR3 is TGTGCCAGCAGCGTACATCTTAACGTAGGCGTGGGTGAGCAGTTCTTC. Its protein is CASSVHLNVGVGEQFF.

This sequence joins TRBV28 and TRBJ2-7; 9 bases are a match to TRBD1. The CDR3 sequence is 15 residues long. Per the germline V gene, CDR1 is MDHEN and CDR2 is SYDVKM. Losses at the gene ends were 1 base for V and 6 bases for J; bases not matched to a gene: 7. Here the CDR3 DNA reads TGTGCCAGCAGTTTATATGGGACAGGGATAGGCGAGCAGTACTTC. This codes for CASSLYGTGIGEQYF.

The chain uses TRBV19 and TRBJ1-2; tentative D call: TRBD1 (5 bases). CDR1 LNHDA and CDR2 SQIVND come from the germline V gene (reference sequence). V dropped 8 bases and J dropped 8 bases, with 24 bases sitting between them. The CDR3 is made up of 15 amino acids. CDR3 residues: CASHTSELLGQGYTF. In DNA form, the CDR3 reads TGTGCCAGTCATACGTCAGAGCTTTTGGGGCAAGGCTACACCTTC.